These 3 T cell receptor beta chains were all obtained from the same sample, sequenced in a study of T cell responses to AZD1222 COVID-19 vaccine. Using immunoSEQ multiplex PCR, the repertoire was profiled, and TCRdb retains in-frame clones only, with some absent. There are about 99,000 clones in the sample; 70% to 90% occur only once, and less than 3.5% lies in the top ten. The source was peripheral blood, collected on day 0 of AZD1222 vaccination. Source of these receptors: an adult in good health.

This sequence joins TRBV11-2 and TRBJ1-3; D might be TRBD1 (5 bases). The CDR3 is made up of 17 amino acids. The V gene's germline CDR1 is SGHAT and CDR2 FQNNGV. The V end lost 4 bases, the J end lost 4 bases, and 20 bases lay between the germline ends. The CDR3 DNA follows: TGTGCCAGCAGCTCCCTGAGGGGCCGGCGGGAAGGAAACACCATATATTTT. Its protein is CASSSLRGRREGNTIYF.

With respect to this clone: The same CDR3 is also encoded by other DNA sequences in this sample. The rearrangement joins TRBV6-5 to TRBJ1-1; 7 nucleotides agree with TRBD1. J lost 0 bases, V lost 7 bases, and 2 bases had no gene match. This CDR3 has 13 amino acids. Germline V gives CDR1 MNHEY, CDR2 SVGAGI. CDR3 sequence: CASTDRVNTEAFF. CDR3 DNA sequence: TGTGCCAGCACCGACAGGGTGAACACTGAAGCTTTCTTT.

This clone has just one count. The chain carries TRBV5-6 and TRBJ2-7; no reliable D call. The V end was cut by 3 bases, the J end by 5 bases, with 18 bases between. The germline gives CDR1 SGHDT, CDR2 YYEEEE. The CDR3 sequence is 15 residues long. The CDR3 bases are TGTGCCAGCAGCTCGGTTGGGGTCCCTTCCGACGAGCAGTACTTC. Protein product: CASSSVGVPSDEQYF.